Detailed here is one T cell receptor beta chain. The antigen remains unidentified. The sample originates from a study of shared clonotypes between healthy human individuals. Overall study results and limits: Sorted-subset samples were not fully sequenced, rarefaction indicated. Clonotypes shared by all four donors outscored non-shared clonotypes in generation probability.

The input for sorted-subset replicate PCRs was around 210 ng DNA, 25,000 to 30,000 T cell genomes. Clones were sequenced by immunoSEQ multiplex PCR, and TCRdb holds only the in-frame ones, with some missing. The sample yields millions of clones, 85% to 95% seen once. The CDR3 spans 15 residues. The germline V gene has CDR1 SGHAT and CDR2 FQNNGV. V dropped 1 base and J dropped 3 bases, with 10 bases sitting between them. The receptor's source is a man in his late teens or twenties in good health. The material sequenced was naive CD4+ T cells sorted from blood. Subset noted: CD45RA+ positively selected. V gene TRBV11-2 combines with J gene TRBJ1-5, with a weak D call TRBD1 (6 bases). CDR3 DNA: TGTGCCAGCAGCTTAGGATCAGGGGCCAATCAGCCCCAGCATTTT. It codes for CASSLGSGANQPQHF.